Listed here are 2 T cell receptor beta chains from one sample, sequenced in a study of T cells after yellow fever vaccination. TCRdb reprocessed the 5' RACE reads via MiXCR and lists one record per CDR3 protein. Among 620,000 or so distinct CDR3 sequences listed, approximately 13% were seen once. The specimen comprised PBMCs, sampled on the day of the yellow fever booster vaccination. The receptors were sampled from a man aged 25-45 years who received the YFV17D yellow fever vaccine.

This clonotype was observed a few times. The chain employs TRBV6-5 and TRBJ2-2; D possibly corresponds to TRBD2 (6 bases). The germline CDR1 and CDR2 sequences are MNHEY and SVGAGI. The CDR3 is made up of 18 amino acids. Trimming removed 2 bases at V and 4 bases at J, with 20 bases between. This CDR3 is CASSYPLAGGPGTGELFF. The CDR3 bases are TGTGCCAGCAGTTACCCGTTAGCTGGAGGGCCTGGCACCGGGGAGCTGTTTTTT.

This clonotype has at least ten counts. CDR3 nucleotide sequence: TGTGCCAGCAGTTACTCCGGCCACCTTACCTACGAGCAGTACTTC. This sequence encodes CASSYSGHLTYEQYF. The V call is TRBV6-5, the J call TRBJ2-7, with no clear D. The CDR3 contains 15 residues. V lost 0 bases and J lost 2, with 11 bases in between. The germline V gene has CDR1 MNHEY and CDR2 SVGAGI.